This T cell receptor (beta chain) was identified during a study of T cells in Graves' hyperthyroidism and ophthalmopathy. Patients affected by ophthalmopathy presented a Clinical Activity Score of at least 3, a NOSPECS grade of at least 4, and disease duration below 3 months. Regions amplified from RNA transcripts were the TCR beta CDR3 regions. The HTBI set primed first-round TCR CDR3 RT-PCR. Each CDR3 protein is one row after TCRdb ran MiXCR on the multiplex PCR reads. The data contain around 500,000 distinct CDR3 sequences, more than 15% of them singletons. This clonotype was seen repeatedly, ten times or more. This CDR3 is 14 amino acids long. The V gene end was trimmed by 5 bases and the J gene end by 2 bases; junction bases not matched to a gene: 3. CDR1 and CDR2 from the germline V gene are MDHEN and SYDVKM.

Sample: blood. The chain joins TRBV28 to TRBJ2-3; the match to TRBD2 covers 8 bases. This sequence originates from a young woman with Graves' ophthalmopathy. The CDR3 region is CASSMTSATDTQYF. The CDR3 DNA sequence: TGTGCCAGCAGTATGACTAGCGCCACAGATACGCAGTATTTT.